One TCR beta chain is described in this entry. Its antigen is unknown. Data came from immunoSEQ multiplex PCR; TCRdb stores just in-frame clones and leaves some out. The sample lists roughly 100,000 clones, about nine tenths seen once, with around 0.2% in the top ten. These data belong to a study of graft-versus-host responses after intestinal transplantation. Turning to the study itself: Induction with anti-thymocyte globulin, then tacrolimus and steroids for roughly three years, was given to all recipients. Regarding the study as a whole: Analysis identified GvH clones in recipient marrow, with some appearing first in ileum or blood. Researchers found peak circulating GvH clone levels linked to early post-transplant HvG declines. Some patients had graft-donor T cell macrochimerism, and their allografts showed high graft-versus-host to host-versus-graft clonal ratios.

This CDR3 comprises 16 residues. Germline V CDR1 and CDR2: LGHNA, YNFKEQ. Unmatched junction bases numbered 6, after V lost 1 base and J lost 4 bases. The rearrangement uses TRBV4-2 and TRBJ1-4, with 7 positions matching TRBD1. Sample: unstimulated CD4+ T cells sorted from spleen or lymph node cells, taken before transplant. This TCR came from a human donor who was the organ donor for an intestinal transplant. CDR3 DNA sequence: TGTGCCAGCAGCCAAGCAGGACAGGCCAGTAATGAAAAACTGTTTTTT. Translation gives CASSQAGQASNEKLFF.